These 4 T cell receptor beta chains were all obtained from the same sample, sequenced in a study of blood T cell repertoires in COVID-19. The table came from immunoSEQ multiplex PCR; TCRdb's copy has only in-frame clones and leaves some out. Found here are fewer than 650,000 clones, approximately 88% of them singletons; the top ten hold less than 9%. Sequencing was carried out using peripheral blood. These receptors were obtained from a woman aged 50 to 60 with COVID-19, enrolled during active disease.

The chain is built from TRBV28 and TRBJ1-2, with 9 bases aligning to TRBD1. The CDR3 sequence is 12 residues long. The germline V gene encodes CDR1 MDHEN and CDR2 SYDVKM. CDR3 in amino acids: CAYRTGEVGYTF. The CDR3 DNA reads TGTGCTTACCGGACAGGGGAGGTTGGCTACACCTTC.

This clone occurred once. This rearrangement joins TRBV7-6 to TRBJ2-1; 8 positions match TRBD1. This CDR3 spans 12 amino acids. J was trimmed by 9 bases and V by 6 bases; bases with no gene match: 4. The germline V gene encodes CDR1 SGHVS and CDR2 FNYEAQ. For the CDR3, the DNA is TGTGCCAGCAGGGGACAGGAGACTGAGCAGTTCTTC. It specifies CASRGQETEQFF.

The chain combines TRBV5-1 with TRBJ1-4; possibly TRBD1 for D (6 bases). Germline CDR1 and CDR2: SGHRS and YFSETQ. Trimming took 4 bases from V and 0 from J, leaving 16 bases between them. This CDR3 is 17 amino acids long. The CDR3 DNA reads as TGCGCCAGCAGCCCCAATCCACAGGGTTCAACTAATGAAAAACTGTTTTTT. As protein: CASSPNPQGSTNEKLFF. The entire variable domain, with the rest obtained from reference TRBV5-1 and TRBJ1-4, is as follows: KAGVTQTPRYLIKTRGQQVTLSCSPISGHRSVSWYQQTPGQGLQFLFEYFSETQRNKGNFPGRFSGRQFSNSRSEMNVSTLELGDSALYLCASSPNPQGSTNEKLFFGSGTQLSVL.

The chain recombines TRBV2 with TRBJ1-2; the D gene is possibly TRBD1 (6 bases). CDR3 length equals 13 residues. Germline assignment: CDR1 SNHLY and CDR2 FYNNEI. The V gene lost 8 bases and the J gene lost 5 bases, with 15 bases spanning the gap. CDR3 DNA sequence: TGTGCCAGCCGACAGGCCTCAGGGTATGGCTACACCTTC. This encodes CASRQASGYGYTF.